This T cell receptor (beta chain) was obtained from a study of glioma-infiltrating T cells. Study-wide points: Gliomas, especially low-grade, showed above-expected tissue-blood divergence; non-neoplastic patients showed below. CDR3 overlap between tissue and blood was very small.

This clonotype was observed a handful of times. Its antigen is unidentified. Amplification of TCR alpha and beta CDR3 regions from RNA used iRepertoire nested multiplex PCR. For one-step reverse transcription and amplification, about 90-450 ng of tissue mRNA or PBMC total RNA was used. Each CDR3 protein is one row after TCRdb ran MiXCR on the multiplex PCR reads. The sample lists 20,000 to 25,000 distinct CDR3 sequences; just under 25% were seen once. This CDR3 region has 13 residues. With 3 bases removed from V and 5 bases from J, the gap between germline ends came to 10 bases. This receptor was identified in a human donor with low-grade glioma or glioblastoma, undergoing nonglioma brain surgery, or in good health (not recorded which). The chain recombines TRBV12-3 or TRBV12-4 with TRBJ2-5, with D tentatively TRBD2 (5 bases). Sequencing input: glioma tissue, nonneoplastic brain tissue, or PBMCs (not recorded which). The CDR3 loop is CASSFGMAETQYF. CDR3 DNA: TGTGCCAGCAGTTTCGGGATGGCGGAGACCCAGTACTTC.